This is a list of T cell receptor beta chains from one sample in a study of T cells in Graves' hyperthyroidism and ophthalmopathy. From the multiplex PCR reads, TCRdb called clonotypes with MiXCR, one entry per CDR3 protein. The data show 700,000 or so distinct CDR3 sequences, roughly 14% seen once. The specimen sequenced was blood. Every receptor here comes from a woman in her 50s with Graves' ophthalmopathy. Each CDR3 is given with its conserved first and last residue. The D gene is left open where the match is weak. The size entry gives once, few or many counts, or a class when the clone is expanded.

clone size,V gene,J gene,D gene,CDR3 DNA,CDR3 protein
many,TRBV29-1,TRBJ2-1,TRBD2,TGCAGCGTTTCTTGGGTAGCGGTGGGAGGGTACAATGAGCAGTTCTTC,CSVSWVAVGGYNEQFF
few,TRBV4-2,TRBJ2-3,TRBD2,TGTGCCAGCAGCCAAGAAGGACTAGCGGGATCAGATACGCAGTATTTT,CASSQEGLAGSDTQYF
many,TRBV12-3/TRBV12-4,TRBJ2-5,-,TGTGCCAGCAGTTTAGTTCCCAGCCTGCTAGGGACCCAGTACTTC,CASSLVPSLLGTQYF
many,TRBV28,TRBJ1-1,-,TGTGCCAGCAGTCCAGAGCCTAACACTGAAGCTTTCTTT,CASSPEPNTEAFF
many,TRBV11-2,TRBJ2-7,TRBD2,TGTGCCAGCAGCTTGGCTAGCGGGAGGTCCTCCTACGAGCAGTACTTC,CASSLASGRSSYEQYF
many,TRBV28,TRBJ2-3,TRBD1,TGTGCCAGCAGTTTAGGGGACAGGGTGTTTGCAGATACGCAGTATTTT,CASSLGDRVFADTQYF
many,TRBV6-1,TRBJ1-5,TRBD1,TGTGCCAGCAGCAAGGCAGGGGGCGCGGGACAGCCCCAGCATTTT,CASSKAGGAGQPQHF
few,TRBV28,TRBJ2-1,-,TGTGCCAGCAGCCCCTCAGGCCTCTTTTCTGCCGGTTACAATGAGCAGTTCTTC,CASSPSGLFSAGYNEQFF
many,TRBV6-2/TRBV6-3,TRBJ1-1,-,TGTGCCAGCAGTTACGGGGGGCCGAACACTGAAGCTTTCTTT,CASSYGGPNTEAFF
few,TRBV6-1,TRBJ1-3,-,TGTGCCAGCAGTGGTTTTGGCCGGACGACTGGAAACACCATATATTTT,CASSGFGRTTGNTIYF
many,TRBV28,TRBJ2-7,TRBD2,TGTGCCAGCAGTTTACCTAGCGGGGGAATCTACGAGCAGTACTTC,CASSLPSGGIYEQYF